These 5 T cell receptor beta chains share one sample of origin, sequenced in a study of blood T cell repertoires in COVID-19. Clones were sequenced by immunoSEQ multiplex PCR, and TCRdb holds only the in-frame ones, with some missing. In the table there are a few hundred thousand clones, about 87% of which are singletons. The sequenced material came from peripheral blood. These receptors all come from a man between 60 and 75 years old who had recovered from COVID-19.

The V call is TRBV5-1, the J call TRBJ2-5; D unclear. The CDR3 covers 17 residues. Looked up from germline, CDR1 is SGHRS and CDR2 is YFSETQ. Trimming pared 0 bases from V and 2 bases from J, leaving 17 bases between. CDR3 bases: TGCGCCAGCAGCTTGGGCACAGTCTCAGTTTTTCAAGAGACCCAGTACTTC. This codes for CASSLGTVSVFQETQYF.

V usage is TRBV7-8 and J usage is TRBJ1-2; no clear D. Germline-derived CDR1 and CDR2 are SGHVS and FQNEAQ. V lost 3 bases and J 6 bases, leaving 14 bases between the germline ends. The CDR3 totals 14 residues. The chain's CDR3 is CASSFTPTPDGYTF. In nucleotides, the CDR3 is TGTGCCAGCAGCTTCACCCCCACTCCGGATGGCTACACCTTC. Full variable domain (missing parts from reference TRBV7-8 and TRBJ1-2): GAGVSQSPRYKVAKRGQDVALRCDPISGHVSLFWYQQALGQGPEFLTYFQNEAQLDKSGLPSDRFFAERPEGSVSTLKIQRTQQEDSAVYLCASSFTPTPDGYTFGSGTRLTVV.

The V call is TRBV5-1, the J call TRBJ2-1; TRBD1 might be the D (5 bases). The CDR3 loop spans 15 amino acids. V was cut by 0 bases and J by 1 base, with 8 bases left in between. CDR1 is SGHRS, CDR2 YFSETQ, per germline. CDR3 sequence reads: CASSLDRTSYNEQFF. The CDR3 DNA follows: TGCGCCAGCAGCTTGGATAGGACATCCTACAATGAGCAGTTCTTC.

The chain uses TRBV18 and TRBJ2-5; possibly TRBD1 for D (6 bases). CDR3 length: 15 residues. The germline V gene has CDR1 KGHSH and CDR2 LQKENI. V was pared by 5 bases and J by 1 base, with 14 bases between. CDR3 DNA sequence: TGTGCCAGCTCATTGAAACAGGGAGCCCAAGAGACCCAGTACTTC. This translates into CASSLKQGAQETQYF.

J is TRBJ1-2 and V is TRBV15, with 9 positions matching TRBD1. CDR1 LNHNV and CDR2 YYDKDF come from the germline V gene (reference sequence). The CDR3 loop spans 15 amino acids. With V trimmed by 1 base and J by 6 bases, 6 bases remained unmatched. The CDR3 nucleotides are TGTGCCACCAGCAGAGTCCGGACAGGGGAGGATGGCTACACCTTC. It encodes CATSRVRTGEDGYTF.